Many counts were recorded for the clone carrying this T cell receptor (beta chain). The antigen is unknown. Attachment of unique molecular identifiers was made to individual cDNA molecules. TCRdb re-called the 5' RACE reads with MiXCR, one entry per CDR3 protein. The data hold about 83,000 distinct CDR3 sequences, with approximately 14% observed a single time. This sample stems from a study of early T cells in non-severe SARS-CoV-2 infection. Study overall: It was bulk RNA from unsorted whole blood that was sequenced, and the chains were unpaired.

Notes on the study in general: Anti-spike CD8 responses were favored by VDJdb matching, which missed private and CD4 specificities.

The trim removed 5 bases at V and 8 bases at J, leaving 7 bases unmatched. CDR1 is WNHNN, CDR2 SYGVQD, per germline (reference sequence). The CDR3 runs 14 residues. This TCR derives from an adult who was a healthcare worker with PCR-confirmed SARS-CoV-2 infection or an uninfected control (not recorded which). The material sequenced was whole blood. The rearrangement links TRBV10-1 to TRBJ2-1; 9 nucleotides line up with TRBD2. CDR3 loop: CASSRAGGIDEQFF. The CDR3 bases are TGCGCCAGCAGTAGGGCGGGGGGGATCGATGAGCAGTTCTTC.